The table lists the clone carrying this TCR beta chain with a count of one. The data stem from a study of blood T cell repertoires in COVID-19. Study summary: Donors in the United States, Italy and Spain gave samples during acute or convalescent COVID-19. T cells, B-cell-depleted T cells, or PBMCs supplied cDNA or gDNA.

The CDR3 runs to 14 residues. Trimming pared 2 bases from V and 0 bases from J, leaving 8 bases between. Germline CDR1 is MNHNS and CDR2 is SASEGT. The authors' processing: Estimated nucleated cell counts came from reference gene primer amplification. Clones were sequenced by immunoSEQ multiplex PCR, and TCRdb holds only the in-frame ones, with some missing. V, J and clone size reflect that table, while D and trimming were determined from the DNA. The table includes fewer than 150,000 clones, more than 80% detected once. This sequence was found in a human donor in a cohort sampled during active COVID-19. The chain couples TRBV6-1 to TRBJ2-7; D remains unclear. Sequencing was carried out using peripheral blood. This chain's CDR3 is CASSEQPSSYEQYF. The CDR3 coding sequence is TGTGCCAGCAGTGAACAGCCTAGCTCCTACGAGCAGTACTTC.